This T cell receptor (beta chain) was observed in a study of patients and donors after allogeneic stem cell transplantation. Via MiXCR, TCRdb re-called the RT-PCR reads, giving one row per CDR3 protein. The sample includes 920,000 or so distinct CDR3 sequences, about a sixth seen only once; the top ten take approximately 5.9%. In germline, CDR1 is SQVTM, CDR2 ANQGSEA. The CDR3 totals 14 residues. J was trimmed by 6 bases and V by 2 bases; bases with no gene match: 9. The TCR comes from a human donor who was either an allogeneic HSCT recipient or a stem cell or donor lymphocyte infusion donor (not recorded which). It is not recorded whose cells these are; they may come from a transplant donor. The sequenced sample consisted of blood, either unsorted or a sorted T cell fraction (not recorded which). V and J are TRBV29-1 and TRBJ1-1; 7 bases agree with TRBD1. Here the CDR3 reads CSVEPSLQGPEAFF. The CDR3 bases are TGCAGCGTTGAACCCAGTTTACAGGGGCCTGAAGCTTTCTTT.